These 22 T cell receptor beta chains share one sample of origin, sequenced in a study of preoperative IRX-2 immunotherapy in early breast cancer. Libraries were prepared by immunoSEQ multiplex PCR; TCRdb keeps only in-frame clonotypes and omits some of them. The table records about 98,000 clones, 86% of them present only once. Treatment reported: preoperative locoregional IRX-2 cytokine immunotherapy. The source was tumor tissue, collected after IRX-2 immunotherapy. These receptors originate from a human donor with breast cancer.

With regard to this clone: At one end the junction does not follow the germline gene, possibly because of a read error. The gene calls are TRBV6-8 and TRBJ2-7; D possibly corresponds to TRBD1 (5 bases). The CDR3 has 13 amino acids. From germline, CDR1 is MNHGY and CDR2 SAAAGT. The CDR3 DNA reads as TGTGCCATCAGTGGGGCCGATCTGGGCGAGCAGTACTTC. Its protein is CAISGADLGEQYF.

This clone turned up a few times. The chain employs TRBV28 and TRBJ1-5; the D is unclear. V lost 6 bases and J 4 bases, leaving 7 bases between the germline ends. Germline CDR1 reads MDHEN; CDR2 reads SYDVKM. The CDR3 totals 12 residues. The CDR3: CASREGNQPQHF. The DNA of the CDR3 is TGTGCCAGCAGGGAAGGGAATCAGCCCCAGCATTTT.

The chain recombines TRBV11-3 with TRBJ1-4; 12 nucleotides match TRBD1. J lost 8 bases, V lost 5 bases, and 9 bases had no gene match. From germline, CDR1 is SGHNT and CDR2 YENEEA. CDR3 length: 16 residues. CDR3 residues: CASSLLTGTGGEKLFF. Written as DNA, the CDR3 is TGTGCCAGCAGCCTACTAACCGGGACAGGGGGCGAAAAACTGTTTTTT.

The genes are TRBV15 and TRBJ2-7; 8 bases align to TRBD2. The length of the CDR3 is 15 residues. With 3 bases clipped from V and 3 bases from J, the junction kept 7 bases outside the gene matches. The germline V gene encodes CDR1 LNHNV and CDR2 YYDKDF (reference sequence). This CDR3 reads CATSRGVGTSYEQYF. The CDR3 DNA sequence: TGTGCCACCAGCAGGGGCGTGGGGACTAGCTACGAGCAGTACTTC.

The gene calls are TRBV28 and TRBJ2-7; no reliable D call. Germline assignment: CDR1 MDHEN and CDR2 SYDVKM. This CDR3 is built from 15 residues. V was clipped by 3 bases and J by 4 bases, with 16 bases between them. The CDR3 spells CASSFKLQTTYEQYF. CDR3 nucleotides: TGTGCCAGCAGTTTTAAACTCCAAACCACTTACGAGCAGTACTTC.

This chain connects TRBV7-6 to TRBJ2-1, with 9 positions matching TRBD1. Germline CDR1 and CDR2: SGHVS and FNYEAQ. The CDR3 consists of 15 residues. Trimming cost V 3 bases and J 7 bases; bases outside gene matches: 7. Written as DNA, the CDR3 is TGTGCCAGCAGCTTGCCGGGACAGGGAGGAAATGAGCAGTTCTTC. It is translated as CASSLPGQGGNEQFF.

The chain is built from TRBV6-8 and TRBJ1-1; 11 positions match TRBD1. V trimming: 10 bases; J trimming: 1 base; junction bases outside the gene matches: 17. The V gene's germline CDR1 is MNHGY and CDR2 SAAAGT. The CDR3 contains 18 residues. Here the CDR3 reads CAISEQGQGDRRNTEAFF. In DNA form, the CDR3 reads TGTGCCATCAGCGAACAGGGACAGGGGGATAGAAGGAACACTGAAGCTTTCTTT.

The V gene is TRBV10-3, the J gene TRBJ1-2; a weak D match, TRBD1 (5 bases). V shed 1 base and J shed 6 bases, with 6 bases lying between them. The CDR3 extends over 12 amino acids. Germline loops: CDR1 ENHRY, CDR2 SYGVKD. The CDR3 DNA is TGTGCCATCAGTGAGTTACAGGATGGCTACACCTTC. This gives the protein CAISELQDGYTF.

This clone was seen only a few times. This sequence joins TRBV11-3 and TRBJ1-1; D is unclear. Trimming took 3 bases from V and 0 from J, leaving 8 bases between them. Germline V gene lookup returns CDR1 SGHNT and CDR2 YENEEA. The CDR3 runs 14 residues. The DNA for the CDR3 is TGTGCCAGCAGCTTGGAAATCCTGAACACTGAAGCTTTCTTT. It translates to CASSLEILNTEAFF.

V usage is TRBV11-3 and J usage is TRBJ2-2; TRBD2 matches 11 bases. V trimming: 5 bases; J trimming: 5 bases; junction bases outside the gene matches: 7. Germline loops: CDR1 SGHNT, CDR2 YENEEA. CDR3 length: 16 residues. The CDR3 here is CASSTGTSGDTGELFF. CDR3 DNA sequence: TGTGCCAGCAGCACCGGGACTAGCGGAGATACCGGGGAGCTGTTTTTT. Full variable domain (missing parts from reference TRBV11-3 and TRBJ2-2): EAGVVQSPRYKIIEKKQPVAFWCNPISGHNTLYWYLQNLGQGPELLIRYENEEAVDDSQLPKDRFSAERLKGVDSTLKIQPAELGDSAVYLCASSTGTSGDTGELFFGEGSRLTVL.

The rearrangement joins TRBV19 to TRBJ1-5, with 9 nucleotides matching TRBD1. The V and J ends lost 5 bases and 5 bases, in that order; junction bases with no gene match: 4. CDR3 length equals 14 residues. The germline gives CDR1 LNHDA, CDR2 SQIVND (reference sequence). CDR3 sequence: CASSGDRVHQPQHF. The CDR3 DNA reads as TGTGCCAGTAGTGGGGACAGGGTGCATCAGCCCCAGCATTTT.

The chain employs TRBV28 and TRBJ1-4, with unresolved D. V shed 4 bases and J shed 8 bases, with 8 bases lying between them. Germline values: CDR1 MDHEN, CDR2 SYDVKM. The CDR3 is made up of 12 amino acids. For the CDR3, the DNA is TGTGCCAGCAGTTCGAGTCGGGAAAAACTGTTTTTT. Protein product: CASSSSREKLFF.

The gene calls are TRBV5-1 and TRBJ2-2; the match to TRBD1 covers 7 bases. Germline lookup yields CDR1 SGHRS and CDR2 YFSETQ. The CDR3 runs 16 residues. Unmatched junction bases numbered 7, after V lost 3 bases and J lost 2 bases. CDR3 nucleotide sequence: TGCGCCAGCAGCTCCATAGACAGGGTTAACACCGGGGAGCTGTTTTTT. Residues: CASSSIDRVNTGELFF.

V and J are TRBV9 and TRBJ1-6; possibly TRBD1 for D (6 bases). This CDR3 comprises 15 residues. V dropped 3 bases and J dropped 9 bases, with 16 bases sitting between them. Germline V gene lookup returns CDR1 SGDLS and CDR2 YYNGEE. The CDR3 region is CASSATGSEGSPLHF. CDR3 bases: TGTGCCAGCAGCGCCACAGGGTCGGAAGGTTCACCCCTCCACTTT.

Only one count was recorded for this clone. This chain uses TRBV28 with TRBJ1-2; 7 bases match TRBD1. Germline CDR1 and CDR2: MDHEN and SYDVKM. The V gene end was trimmed by 5 bases and the J gene end by 5 bases; junction bases not matched to a gene: 8. This CDR3 contains 14 residues. For the CDR3, the DNA is TGTGCCAGCAGTATTAACCAGGGGGAGTATGGCTACACCTTC. This codes for CASSINQGEYGYTF.

The rearrangement links TRBV7-4 to TRBJ2-3, with D uncertain. The V end was cut by 3 bases, the J end by 2 bases, with 12 bases between. CDR3 size: 15 residues. CDR1 is SGHVT and CDR2 is SQSDAQ in the germline V gene. CDR3 amino acids: CASSLLGSSTDTQYF. CDR3 coding DNA: TGTGCCAGCAGCTTGTTGGGATCTTCCACAGATACGCAGTATTTT.

The CDR3: CASSYFRQPLGGNTIYF. The CDR3 DNA is TGTGCCAGCAGTTACTTCAGACAGCCCCTTGGGGGAAACACCATATATTTT. The chain employs TRBV6-4 and TRBJ1-3, with TRBD1 as a possible D gene (5 bases). With 5 bases removed from V and 4 bases from J, the gap between germline ends came to 21 bases. The germline gives CDR1 MRHNA, CDR2 SNTAGT. The CDR3 totals 17 residues.

This chain's CDR3 is CASSWVAEGVDEQFF. Written as DNA, the CDR3 is TGTGCCAGCAGTTGGGTAGCGGAGGGTGTGGATGAGCAGTTCTTC. J is TRBJ2-1 and V is TRBV6-8; tentative D call: TRBD2 (6 bases). Germline V lookup: CDR1 MNHGY, CDR2 SAAAGT. V lost 4 bases to trimming and J lost 8 bases, with 18 bases between them. The CDR3 is 15 residues long.

The chain has TRBV19 and TRBJ2-2, with D tentatively TRBD1 (6 bases). Germline lookup yields CDR1 LNHDA and CDR2 SQIVND (reference sequence). Trimming stripped 4 bases from V and 6 bases from J, with 12 bases between. The CDR3 has 14 residues. CDR3 sequence: CASSNTGSAGELFF. CDR3 DNA sequence: TGTGCCAGTAGTAACACAGGGAGCGCCGGGGAGCTGTTTTTT.

The rearrangement uses TRBV29-1 and TRBJ1-2; D perhaps matches TRBD1 (5 bases). The CDR3 totals 13 residues. The germline CDR1 and CDR2 sequences are SQVTM and ANQGSEA. Trimming shortened V by 7 bases and J by 8 bases, and 20 bases separated the two germline ends. CDR3 DNA sequence: TGCAGCGCCGCGGCGGGCAGGGAAGGGGGCTACACCTTC. Residues: CSAAAGREGGYTF. Combining the CDR3 with reference TRBV29-1 and TRBJ1-2 gives the whole variable domain SAVISQKPSRDICQRGTSLTIQCQVDSQVTMMFWYRQQPGQSLTLIATANQGSEATYESGFVIDKFPISRPNLTFSTLTVSNMSPEDSSIYLCSAAAGREGGYTFGSGTRLTVV.

The DNA of the CDR3 is TGTGCCAGCAGCCCCAAGCCTGGCCAGCGATCCTACGAGCAGTACTTC. As protein: CASSPKPGQRSYEQYF. The chain links TRBV14 to TRBJ2-7; D gene unclear. Germline lookup yields CDR1 SGHDN and CDR2 FVKESK. CDR3 length equals 16 residues. V lost 4 bases and J 1 base, leaving 17 bases between the germline ends.

CDR3 bases: TGTGCCAGCAGCCAAGCGGGGCTGAACACTGAAGCTTTCTTT. Its translation is CASSQAGLNTEAFF. The chain joins TRBV7-8 to TRBJ1-1; D may be TRBD1 (5 bases). This CDR3 is 14 amino acids long. V was clipped by 5 bases and J by 0 bases, with 10 bases between them. CDR1 is SGHVS and CDR2 is FQNEAQ in the germline V gene.